This T cell receptor beta chain was identified in a study of T-cell reconstitution after alpha-beta-depleted transplantation in children. Germline CDR1 reads SEHNR; CDR2 reads FQNEAQ (reference sequence). V was shortened by 1 base and J by 0 bases, with 9 bases between the two germline ends. The CDR3 extends over 16 amino acids. This clonotype was counted ten times or more. The antigen is unknown. Study-level points and caveats: There were reportedly several hundred expanded graft clones from which alpha-beta T cells came about two months after transplant. Surviving recipient T cells and thymic progenitors accounted for the high day-60 TCRbeta diversity observed in some patients. T-cell counts and diversity were attributed mostly to newly produced T cells one year after transplant.

Preparation of the TCRbeta library was carried out with unique molecular identifiers. TCRdb re-analysed the PCR reads in MiXCR, keeping a single row per CDR3 protein. The data hold some 830,000 distinct CDR3 sequences, with 15% to 20% observed a single time. This sample comprised PBMCs, mostly from graft donor cells, obtained 360 days after TCRalphabeta/CD19-depleted stem cell transplant. The chain recombines TRBV7-9 with TRBJ1-4; D is unresolved. The sequence was obtained from a male patient under 18 who had a stem cell transplant for acute lymphoblastic leukemia, so the T cells may come from the graft donor. CDR3 in amino acids: CASSLVGGATNEKLFF. Written as DNA, the CDR3 is TGTGCCAGCAGCTTAGTAGGTGGGGCAACTAATGAAAAACTGTTTTTT.